Detailed here is one T cell receptor (beta chain). Time point given: cycle 4 day 1 (C4D1), after six to seven weeks of nivolumab. All the patients suffered relapse after autologous stem cell transplantation, and brentuximab vedotin exposure differed. Best responses fell into complete response, partial response or progressive disease. V was cut by 4 bases and J by 4 bases, with 5 bases left in between. CDR3 length equals 12 residues. Germline CDR1 MDHEN, CDR2 SYDVKM. The data derive from a study of PD-1 blockade in classical Hodgkin lymphoma. Produced via immunoSEQ multiplex PCR; TCRdb's table is partial and in-frame only. The repertoire holds some 58,000 clones, with just over 90% as singletons.

This material consisted of peripheral blood mononuclear cells (PBMCs), taken before the fourth cycle of nivolumab. J is TRBJ2-1 and V is TRBV28; D gene ambiguous. The TCR sequence derives from a human donor with classical Hodgkin lymphoma. The DNA for the CDR3 is TGTGCCAGCAGTTCCCCATACAATGAGCAGTTCTTC. Translated: CASSSPYNEQFF.